The 17 T cell receptor beta chains below come from one sample, sequenced in a study of cytomegalovirus exposure and HLA in healthy donors. This PCR relied on a set of 60 Vbeta primers and 13 Jbeta primers. Repertoires were generated with immunoSEQ multiplex PCR, while TCRdb's copy carries only in-frame clones and drops some. Of 190,000 or so clones in the sample, roughly 78% were seen once. Sequenced input: PBMCs. These receptors originate from a boy between 5 and 17 years old in good health and CMV-seronegative.

This chain connects TRBV9 to TRBJ2-1; D perhaps matches TRBD2 (6 bases). The CDR3 is made up of 16 amino acids. V lost 3 bases to trimming and J lost 7 bases, with 20 bases between them. The germline V gene has CDR1 SGDLS and CDR2 YYNGEE. In nucleotides, the CDR3 is TGTGCCAGCAGCGACCCCGTTGGGACGGGAGATAATGAGCAGTTCTTC. This codes for CASSDPVGTGDNEQFF.

This chain connects TRBV6-4 to TRBJ1-5; D is possibly TRBD1 (5 bases). Trimming removed 8 bases from V and 0 bases from J, with 11 bases in between. The CDR3 consists of 14 residues. The germline V gene has CDR1 MRHNA and CDR2 SNTAGT. DNA of the CDR3: TGTGCCAGCCGCAAGGGGCTTAGCAATCAGCCCCAGCATTTT. Translated: CASRKGLSNQPQHF.

The V gene is TRBV6-1, the J gene TRBJ1-4, with D tentatively TRBD1 (6 bases). The germline V and J ends were trimmed by 5 bases and 2 bases, with 12 bases remaining between them. The CDR3 extends over 15 amino acids. CDR1 and CDR2 (germline): MNHNS, SASEGT. For the CDR3, the DNA is TGTGCCAGCAGTCTTCAGGGGAGCACTAATGAAAAACTGTTTTTT. It translates to CASSLQGSTNEKLFF.

The CDR3 protein is CASSPITGNTEAFF. CDR3 bases: TGTGCCAGCAGTCCGATAACAGGGAACACTGAAGCTTTCTTT. This sequence joins TRBV27 and TRBJ1-1, with D maybe TRBD1 (5 bases). This CDR3 has 14 residues. Germline CDR1 MNHEY, CDR2 SMNVEV (reference sequence). V was cut by 5 bases and J by 1 base, with 11 bases left in between.

V and J are TRBV25-1 and TRBJ2-3; 7 positions agree with TRBD2. The germline V gene encodes CDR1 MGHDK and CDR2 SYGVNS. V was clipped by 1 base and J by 2 bases; unmatched bases: 6. The CDR3 totals 16 residues. For the CDR3, the DNA is TGTGCCAGCAGTGAATGGGCGGGAGAGGCCACAGATACGCAGTATTTT. This codes for CASSEWAGEATDTQYF.

The J gene is TRBJ2-7, the V gene TRBV10-3, with D possibly matching TRBD2 (5 bases). The germline CDR1 and CDR2 sequences are ENHRY and SYGVKD. This CDR3 comprises 14 residues. V gave up 4 bases and J gave up 6 bases, with 16 bases separating them. CDR3 sequence reads: CAISVTSSGGEQYF. The CDR3 bases are TGTGCCATCAGTGTAACTAGTTCGGGCGGCGAGCAGTACTTC.

The chain has TRBV5-6 and TRBJ2-7; TRBD2 aligns across 7 bases. V shed 4 bases and J 1 base; nucleotides not matched to a gene: 11. CDR3 length equals 16 residues. Per germline, CDR1 SGHDT and CDR2 YYEEEE. This chain's CDR3 is CASSLGIGGGSYEQYF. CDR3 nucleotides: TGTGCCAGCAGCCTGGGGATTGGGGGAGGGTCCTACGAGCAGTACTTC.

This chain connects TRBV7-9 to TRBJ2-6; D is unresolved. The CDR3 has 15 residues. The V gene lost 3 bases and the J gene lost 0 bases, with 6 bases spanning the gap. The germline CDR1 and CDR2 sequences are SEHNR and FQNEAQ (reference sequence). CDR3 nucleotide sequence: TGTGCCAGCAGCTTGGCTCCCTCTGGGGCCAACGTCCTGACTTTC. Protein product: CASSLAPSGANVLTF.

The chain combines TRBV27 with TRBJ2-7; 10 bases agree with TRBD2. The CDR3 has 22 amino acids. Per the germline V gene, CDR1 is MNHEY and CDR2 is SMNVEV (reference sequence). V gave up 6 bases and J gave up 3 bases; unmatched junction bases: 29. The CDR3 nucleotides are TGTGCCAGCAGCCGACGGGGGAGTCCGAACCGTCCCGGGACTAGCGTGTACTACGAGCAGTACTTC. It encodes CASSRRGSPNRPGTSVYYEQYF.

V usage is TRBV30 and J usage is TRBJ2-1; possible D gene TRBD2, 6 bases. This CDR3 region has 16 residues. The V gene lost 3 bases and the J gene lost 6 bases, with 21 bases spanning the gap. CDR1 is GTSNPN and CDR2 is SVGIG in the germline V gene (reference sequence). The CDR3 protein is CAWRGNRRVWRNEQFF. The CDR3 DNA reads TGTGCCTGGAGAGGGAATAGGAGGGTCTGGCGCAATGAGCAGTTCTTC.

The V gene is TRBV9, the J gene TRBJ1-2; weak D call: TRBD1 (6 bases). The germline V gene encodes CDR1 SGDLS and CDR2 YYNGEE. There are 19 residues in the CDR3. Trimming removed 0 bases at V and 2 bases at J, with 23 bases between. CDR3 amino acids: CASSVDPSGGHLNNYGYTF. CDR3 DNA: TGTGCCAGCAGCGTAGACCCCTCCGGGGGGCACTTAAACAACTATGGCTACACCTTC.

The gene calls are TRBV6-1 and TRBJ1-4; no clear D. The CDR3 runs 14 residues. Per the germline V gene, CDR1 is MNHNS and CDR2 is SASEGT. V gave up 8 bases and J gave up 3 bases, with 13 bases separating them. The CDR3 region has the DNA TGTGCCAGCCTGGACTGGCTGCCTAATGAAAAACTGTTTTTT. Amino acids: CASLDWLPNEKLFF.

The chain employs TRBV21-1 and TRBJ1-2; TRBD1 is the table's D call, not checked against the DNA. TRBV21-1 is deemed a pseudogene. The CDR3 extends over 16 amino acids. In DNA form, the CDR3 reads TGTGCCAGCAGCAAAGACGAGACAGGTACCCTCTATGGCTACACCTTC. Protein: CASSKDETGTLYGYTF.

This clone was counted a single time. The genes are TRBV19 and TRBJ1-5; D gene ambiguous. This CDR3 region has 15 residues. Per the germline V gene, CDR1 is LNHDA and CDR2 is SQIVND (reference sequence). The germline V and J ends were trimmed by 7 bases and 2 bases, with 15 bases remaining between them. CDR3 sequence (DNA): TGTGCCAGTAAAGCCCAAATGAACGGCAATCAGCCCCAGCATTTT. Translated: CASKAQMNGNQPQHF.

The chain employs TRBV5-1 and TRBJ2-7; D gene ambiguous. The CDR3 length is 13 residues. V was shortened by 0 bases and J by 2 bases, with 6 bases between the two germline ends. CDR1 is SGHRS, CDR2 YFSETQ, per germline. CDR3 in amino acids: CASSLVTAYEQYF. The CDR3 coding sequence is TGCGCCAGCAGCTTGGTAACAGCCTACGAGCAGTACTTC.

The V and J genes are TRBV5-4 and TRBJ2-1; 7 nucleotides align to TRBD2. The CDR3 is made up of 15 amino acids. Germline CDR1 and CDR2: SGHNT and YYREEE (reference sequence). V shed 1 base, J shed 2 bases, and the junction held 3 bases outside the gene matches. The CDR3 here is CASSLRRETYNEQFF. CDR3 nucleotide sequence: TGTGCCAGCAGCTTGCGGCGGGAGACCTACAATGAGCAGTTCTTC.

CDR3 loop: CASSEGPVRAFFSDEKLFF. CDR3 coding DNA: TGCGCCAGCAGTGAAGGCCCGGTCAGGGCGTTTTTTTCGGATGAAAAACTGTTTTTT. This sequence joins TRBV10-2 and TRBJ1-4; the D gene is possibly TRBD1 (5 bases). This CDR3 spans 19 amino acids. Germline values: CDR1 WSHSY, CDR2 SAAADI. Deletions cut 3 bases from V and 6 bases from J, with 26 bases between.